This TCR beta chain came from a study of metastatic and nonmetastatic thyroid tumors. Study as a whole: From malignant and benign thyroid patients, repertoires in blood and in tumor or nodule tissue were compared.

This clone was observed at least ten times. Its matching antigen is unknown. Trimming cost V 4 bases and J 1 base; bases outside gene matches: 2. Germline values: CDR1 SQVTM, CDR2 ANQGSEA. The CDR3 runs to 14 residues. Findings of the study overall: Reported TCR beta diversity, measured in blood and tumor, was significantly higher for malignant thyroid tumors than for benign nodules.

Patients had received no treatment of any kind before thyroid surgery. In the authors' workflow: Clinicopathological groups of papillary thyroid cancer showed CDR3 differences that were used to build a distant-metastasis classifier. TCRdb redid the clone calls on the PCR reads using MiXCR. These V and J calls are TCRdb output, not the study's own analysis. The table lists tens of thousands of clones, about 12% of them singletons. Sequencing was carried out using blood. The TCR comes from a male donor with papillary thyroid cancer or a benign thyroid nodule (not recorded which). Some clones in this sample may be carry-over from other donors' samples. The chain joins TRBV29-1 to TRBJ2-3; 10 nucleotides line up with TRBD2. CDR3 amino acids: CSVAAGGGTDTQYF. The DNA for the CDR3 is TGCAGCGTTGCAGCGGGAGGGGGCACAGATACGCAGTATTTT.